Presented here are 26 T cell receptor beta chains from one specimen sequenced in a study of PD-1 blockade in classical Hodgkin lymphoma. Time point indicated: cycle 4 day 1 (C4D1), after around six weeks of nivolumab. Every one of the patients relapsed after autologous stem cell transplantation (brentuximab vedotin exposure was variable). Method: immunoSEQ multiplex PCR; TCRdb's copy keeps in-frame clones and lacks some. This sample carries roughly 60,000 clones, roughly nine tenths of them seen once, and the ten largest clones take 10%. The source was peripheral blood mononuclear cells (PBMCs), collected before the fourth cycle of nivolumab. These receptors were taken from a human donor with classical Hodgkin lymphoma.

This chain uses TRBV6-5 with TRBJ1-1; D may be TRBD1 (6 bases). This CDR3 is 15 amino acids long. The germline V and J ends were trimmed by 0 bases and 2 bases, with 10 bases remaining between them. Germline loops: CDR1 MNHEY, CDR2 SVGAGI. In DNA form, the CDR3 reads TGTGCCAGCAGTTACTCGAGGACAGTAAACACTGAAGCTTTCTTT. Translation: CASSYSRTVNTEAFF.

The rearrangement joins TRBV27 to TRBJ1-2, with D unresolved. Trimming pared 4 bases from V and 1 base from J, leaving 19 bases between. There are 17 residues in the CDR3. CDR1 and CDR2 (germline): MNHEY, SMNVEV (reference sequence). The CDR3 loop reads CASSSSPSPLLNYGYTF. The CDR3 DNA sequence: TGTGCCAGCAGTTCCTCCCCTTCCCCGCTACTTAACTATGGCTACACCTTC.

This rearrangement joins TRBV6-6 to TRBJ2-1; the match to TRBD2 covers 15 bases. This CDR3 has 15 residues. The germline gives CDR1 MNHNY, CDR2 SVGAGI (reference sequence). J was trimmed by 8 bases and V by 7 bases; bases with no gene match: 6. For the CDR3, the DNA is TGTGCCAGCATCTTAGGACTAGCGGGGGGGCATGAGCAGTTCTTC. Protein product: CASILGLAGGHEQFF.

This chain connects TRBV5-7 to TRBJ2-4; no firm D call. TRBV5-7 is labeled an ORF, and its function is uncertain. V was cut by 6 bases and J by 1 base, with 26 bases left in between. This CDR3 is built from 19 residues. CDR3 in DNA: TGTGCCAGCAACACTGACCCCCCGACATTAGGGTCGGCCAAAAACATTCAGTACTTC. It translates to CASNTDPPTLGSAKNIQYF.

The V and J genes are TRBV11-2 and TRBJ1-1, with TRBD1 matching over 8 bases. In germline, CDR1 is SGHAT, CDR2 FQNNGV. The CDR3 runs to 15 residues. The J segment lost 4 bases and the V segment lost 6 bases, leaving 10 bases of the junction unmatched. The CDR3 here is CASRARGRLITEAFF. DNA for the CDR3: TGTGCCAGCAGAGCCAGGGGGCGACTCATCACTGAAGCTTTCTTT.

This clone was observed a single time. The V call is TRBV30, the J call TRBJ1-1, with D perhaps TRBD1 (6 bases). V gave up 2 bases and J gave up 1 base, with 17 bases separating them. Germline-derived CDR1 and CDR2 are GTSNPN and SVGIG (reference sequence). The CDR3 has 16 residues. In DNA, the CDR3 is TGTGCCTGGAGTCCCGCTCAGGGGACATGGAACACTGAAGCTTTCTTT. It yields the protein CAWSPAQGTWNTEAFF. Filled out from reference TRBV30 and TRBJ1-1, the complete variable domain reads SQTIHQWPATLVQPVGSPLSLECTVEGTSNPNLYWYRQAAGRGLQLLFYSVGIGQISSEVPQNLSASRPQDRQFILSSKKLLLSDSGFYLCAWSPAQGTWNTEAFFGQGTRLTVV.

This chain uses TRBV27 with TRBJ1-2, with 7 positions matching TRBD1. Germline V gives CDR1 MNHEY, CDR2 SMNVEV (reference sequence). V was clipped by 4 bases and J by 2 bases; unmatched bases: 1. This CDR3 region has 13 residues. The CDR3 loop reads CASSWDRNYGYTF. DNA of the CDR3: TGTGCCAGCAGTTGGGACAGAAACTATGGCTACACCTTC.

The chain uses TRBV11-2 and TRBJ2-3; 11 bases agree with TRBD2. Germline V gives CDR1 SGHAT, CDR2 FQNNGV. The CDR3 is 19 residues long. Trimming removed 1 base from V and 1 base from J; junction bases left unmatched: 10. CDR3 residues: CASSLAWASGGMGTDTQYF. The CDR3, as DNA: TGTGCCAGCAGCTTAGCATGGGCTAGCGGGGGGATGGGCACAGATACGCAGTATTTT.

The genes are TRBV7-3 and TRBJ1-5; D is ambiguous. The CDR3 is made up of 16 amino acids. Germline V CDR1 and CDR2: SGHTA, FQGTGA. The V end was cut by 5 bases, the J end by 0 bases, with 14 bases between. For the CDR3, the DNA is TGTGCCAGCAGCCCGAGGTGCACTTATAGCAATCAGCCCCAGCATTTT. It encodes CASSPRCTYSNQPQHF.

The rearrangement links TRBV2 to TRBJ1-6, with a tentative D call TRBD1 (5 bases). The CDR3 is 13 residues long. Germline CDR1 reads SNHLY; CDR2 reads FYNNEI. V was trimmed by 4 bases and J by 6 bases, leaving 7 bases between them. The CDR3 here is CASSGGRNSPLHF. In nucleotides, the CDR3 is TGTGCCAGCAGTGGGGGCCGTAATTCACCCCTCCACTTT. The full variable domain, rest sourced from reference TRBV2 and TRBJ1-6, is EPEVTQTPSHQVTQMGQEVILRCVPISNHLYFYWYRQILGQKVEFLVSFYNNEISEKSEIFDDQFSVERPDGSNFTLKIRSTKLEDSAMYFCASSGGRNSPLHFGNGTRLTVT.

This chain links TRBV2 with TRBJ2-7; D gene uncertain. CDR1 is SNHLY and CDR2 is FYNNEI in the germline V gene. CDR3 length: 12 residues. Trimming left V 7 bases short and J 7 bases short, with 14 bases between. CDR3 sequence (DNA): TGTGCCAGCAACGAGGATGCTGGTGAGCAGTACTTC. Its protein is CASNEDAGEQYF. Full variable domain (outside the CDR3, taken from reference TRBV2 and TRBJ2-7): EPEVTQTPSHQVTQMGQEVILRCVPISNHLYFYWYRQILGQKVEFLVSFYNNEISEKSEIFDDQFSVERPDGSNFTLKIRSTKLEDSAMYFCASNEDAGEQYFGPGTRLTVT.

This sequence joins TRBV4-2 and TRBJ1-5; no clear D gene. This CDR3 region has 16 residues. Germline V CDR1 and CDR2: LGHNA, YNFKEQ. Between the trimmed V and J ends, which lost 1 base and 6 bases, there was a span of 16 bases. CDR3 in DNA: TGTGCCAGCAGCCAAGTATTTGGGGTGACAACTCAGCCCCAGCATTTT. It is translated as CASSQVFGVTTQPQHF.

This clone has a single count. This sequence joins TRBV13 and TRBJ1-1; 8 bases fit TRBD1. The CDR3 consists of 15 residues. The V and J ends lost 5 bases and 5 bases, in that order; junction bases with no gene match: 10. Germline assignment: CDR1 PRHDT and CDR2 FYEKMQ (reference sequence). CDR3 region: CASSHNAQGGTEAFF. CDR3 sequence (DNA): TGTGCCAGCAGCCATAACGCACAGGGGGGAACTGAAGCTTTCTTT.

The chain links TRBV29-1 to TRBJ2-7; D tentatively fits TRBD1 or TRBD2 (5 bases each). V was shortened by 6 bases and J by 1 base, with 16 bases between the two germline ends. From germline, CDR1 is SQVTM and CDR2 ANQGSEA. The CDR3 sequence is 14 residues long. The CDR3 coding sequence is TGCAGCGTGAACCTCCGGGACGGTTCCTACGAGCAGTACTTC. This encodes CSVNLRDGSYEQYF.

The gene calls are TRBV5-5 and TRBJ2-5, with D possibly TRBD1 on 6 matching bases. Germline CDR1 SGHKS, CDR2 YYEKEE (reference sequence). This CDR3 region has 14 residues. The V end lost 1 base, the J end lost 1 base, and 8 bases lay between the germline ends. The CDR3 nucleotides are TGTGCCAGCAGCTTGAGCAGGGGCCAAGAGACCCAGTACTTC. This sequence encodes CASSLSRGQETQYF.

The chain joins TRBV5-1 to TRBJ1-1, with D unclear. Trimming shortened V by 4 bases and J by 0 bases, and 16 bases separated the two germline ends. CDR3 size: 16 residues. Per the germline V gene, CDR1 is SGHRS and CDR2 is YFSETQ. In DNA, the CDR3 is TGCGCCAGCAGCCCCGGTAGGAACTCCATGAACACTGAAGCTTTCTTT. The encoded protein is CASSPGRNSMNTEAFF.

The rearrangement uses TRBV19 and TRBJ1-3; D is unclear. CDR3 length equals 15 residues. In germline, CDR1 is LNHDA, CDR2 SQIVND (reference sequence). The germline V and J ends were trimmed by 3 bases and 0 bases, with 9 bases remaining between them. CDR3 sequence (DNA): TGTGCCAGTAGTATCCGGGGTTACTCTGGAAACACCATATATTTT. This translates into CASSIRGYSGNTIYF.

This chain links TRBV7-9 with TRBJ2-7; D gene uncertain. In germline, CDR1 is SEHNR, CDR2 FQNEAQ (reference sequence). The CDR3 is 14 amino acids. V lost 1 base and J 3 bases, leaving 10 bases between the germline ends. CDR3 DNA sequence: TGTGCCAGCAGCTTAGGGGCAGACCACTACGAGCAGTACTTC. Amino acids: CASSLGADHYEQYF.

In its sample, this clone was seen a few times. The CDR3 loop is CASSLLSPPPLHF. The CDR3 DNA reads TGTGCCAGCAGCTTATTATCGCCGCCACCCCTCCACTTT. The rearrangement joins TRBV7-6 to TRBJ1-6; D call uncertain. V lost 2 bases to trimming and J lost 11 bases, with 10 bases between them. Germline V lookup: CDR1 SGHVS, CDR2 FNYEAQ. This CDR3 spans 13 amino acids.

V usage is TRBV7-6 and J usage is TRBJ2-3; the match to TRBD2 covers 12 bases. CDR1 is SGHVS and CDR2 is FNYEAQ in the germline V gene. V lost 1 base, J lost 1 base, and 3 bases stayed unmatched. The CDR3 extends over 17 amino acids. This CDR3 reads CASSLVGTSGRTDTQYF. The DNA of the CDR3 is TGTGCCAGCAGCTTAGTTGGGACTAGCGGGCGCACAGATACGCAGTATTTT.

This chain links TRBV11-3 with TRBJ2-7, with a weak D call TRBD2 (5 bases). Germline CDR1 and CDR2: SGHNT and YENEEA. This CDR3 has 13 residues. Trimming cost V 5 bases and J 2 bases, with 10 bases left between them. CDR3 in DNA: TGTGCCAGCAGCCGCGGACTCCCCTACGAGCAGTACTTC. Protein: CASSRGLPYEQYF. Based on the CDR3 plus reference TRBV11-3 and TRBJ2-7, the full variable domain is EAGVVQSPRYKIIEKKQPVAFWCNPISGHNTLYWYLQNLGQGPELLIRYENEEAVDDSQLPKDRFSAERLKGVDSTLKIQPAELGDSAVYLCASSRGLPYEQYFGPGTRLTVT.

The chain couples TRBV7-9 to TRBJ2-7; D gene uncertain. The germline V gene has CDR1 SEHNR and CDR2 FQNEAQ (reference sequence). V gave up 4 bases and J gave up 8 bases, with 15 bases separating them. The CDR3 is 13 amino acids. The CDR3 region has the DNA TGTGCCAGCAGCTCTGCCTCCCGTCCGCAGCAGTACTTC. This translates into CASSSASRPQQYF.

The chain has TRBV6-1 and TRBJ2-1; 10 nucleotides agree with TRBD1. The trim removed 1 base at V and 10 bases at J, leaving 13 bases unmatched. Germline values: CDR1 MNHNS, CDR2 SASEGT. This CDR3 contains 17 residues. In DNA form, the CDR3 reads TGTGCCAGCAGTGAAGGTGACAGGGGGCTTAGCTTATACGAGCAGTTCTTC. Translating it yields CASSEGDRGLSLYEQFF.

The chain employs TRBV10-3 and TRBJ2-3; 13 bases map to TRBD2. J lost 0 bases, V lost 2 bases, and 8 bases had no gene match. CDR3 length equals 19 residues. Germline V gene data show CDR1 as ENHRY and CDR2 as SYGVKD. In DNA form, the CDR3 reads TGTGCCATCAGTGAGAACAGCCCGGGACTAGCGGGGAGCACAGATACGCAGTATTTT. Translating it yields CAISENSPGLAGSTDTQYF.

The chain joins TRBV6-1 to TRBJ1-2, with TRBD1 matching over 9 bases. Unmatched junction bases numbered 16, after V lost 11 bases and J lost 6 bases. The CDR3 loop spans 15 amino acids. Looked up from germline, CDR1 is MNHNS and CDR2 is SASEGT. CDR3 protein: CALRPPGTGRNGYTF. In nucleotides, the CDR3 is TGTGCCCTCAGACCCCCCGGGACAGGGAGGAATGGCTACACCTTC.

CDR3 bases: TGTGCCAGCAGCTCCCTGCGGGGGGCACGTGAAAAACTGTTTTTT. Translated: CASSSLRGAREKLFF. The genes are TRBV7-9 and TRBJ1-4; tentatively, D is TRBD1 (6 bases). The V end lost 4 bases, the J end lost 7 bases, and 16 bases lay between the germline ends. The CDR3 consists of 15 residues. The germline V gene has CDR1 SEHNR and CDR2 FQNEAQ (reference sequence).